The 9 T cell receptor beta chains below all came from one sample that was sequenced in a study of T cell repertoires in cytomegalovirus infection. TCRdb reanalysed the reads using MiXCR and keeps one entry per CDR3 protein. Among around 490,000 distinct CDR3 sequences listed, about a quarter were seen once. The sequenced sample was PBMCs. These receptors were collected from a human donor in good health (CMV status not recorded). Some clones in this sample may be carry-over from other donors' samples.

This clonotype has more than one count but fewer than ten. This chain uses TRBV11-3 with TRBJ2-3; D not certain. The CDR3 length is 17 residues. V was cut by 5 bases and J by 4 bases, with 22 bases left in between. Per germline, CDR1 SGHNT and CDR2 YENEEA. The chain's CDR3 is CASSPGGAALRSDTQYF. The CDR3 bases are TGTGCCAGCAGCCCCGGCGGAGCAGCACTTCGCTCAGATACGCAGTATTTT. Supplemented by reference TRBV11-3 and TRBJ2-3, the full variable domain reads EAGVVQSPRYKIIEKKQPVAFWCNPISGHNTLYWYLQNLGQGPELLIRYENEEAVDDSQLPKDRFSAERLKGVDSTLKIQPAELGDSAVYLCASSPGGAALRSDTQYFGPGTRLTVL.

V and J are TRBV7-2 and TRBJ2-7, with TRBD2 as a possible D gene (7 bases). The CDR3 is made up of 15 amino acids. Germline CDR1 and CDR2: SGHTA and FQGNSA. The V and J ends lost 5 bases and 5 bases respectively, with 19 bases between them. CDR3 sequence reads: CASSLGFGGRNEQYF. The CDR3 bases are TGTGCCAGCAGCCTAGGTTTCGGGGGGCGGAACGAGCAGTACTTC.

The chain joins TRBV4-3 to TRBJ1-2; D possibly corresponds to TRBD1 (5 bases). CDR3 length equals 15 residues. Germline CDR1 and CDR2: LGHNA and YSLEER. The V gene lost 2 bases and the J gene lost 2 bases, with 12 bases spanning the gap. The CDR3 DNA sequence: TGCGCCAGCAGCCAATCCCCCGCAGGGAACTATGGCTACACCTTC. Translation: CASSQSPAGNYGYTF.

This chain links TRBV25-1 with TRBJ1-4, with D possibly being TRBD1 (6 bases). The CDR3 sequence is 15 residues long. V lost 2 bases to trimming and J lost 5 bases, with 12 bases between them. CDR1 and CDR2 (germline): MGHDK, SYGVNS. The CDR3 DNA sequence: TGTGCCAGCAGTGAACCACAGACAGGAAATGAAAAACTGTTTTTT. Translated, it gives CASSEPQTGNEKLFF.

The rearrangement joins TRBV20-1 to TRBJ2-7, with D tentatively TRBD2 (6 bases). V dropped 4 bases and J dropped 6 bases, with 13 bases sitting between them. The CDR3 extends over 12 amino acids. Germline loops: CDR1 DFQATT, CDR2 SNEGSKA (reference sequence). The CDR3 sequence: CSATSGPGEQYV. For the CDR3, the DNA is TGCAGTGCTACCAGCGGGCCCGGCGAGCAGTACGTC.

This clonotype was counted a few times. The V and J genes are TRBV11-3 and TRBJ1-2, with 7 nucleotides matching TRBD1. The CDR3 loop spans 14 amino acids. Germline CDR1 SGHNT, CDR2 YENEEA. V trimming: 2 bases; J trimming: 2 bases; junction bases outside the gene matches: 2. The CDR3 is CASSLRDSNYGYTF. In DNA, the CDR3 is TGTGCCAGCAGCTTAAGGGACAGCAACTATGGCTACACCTTC.

This clonotype has more than one count but fewer than ten. The rearrangement joins TRBV6-2 or TRBV6-3 to TRBJ2-7; 8 nucleotides line up with TRBD1. Germline CDR1 reads MNHEY; CDR2 reads SVGEGT. The CDR3 contains 15 residues. V lost 6 bases, J lost 2 bases, and 9 bases stayed unmatched. For the CDR3, the DNA is TGTGCCAGCAGGACCAGGGGGCAAGCCCCCTACGAGCAGTACTTC. The encoded protein is CASRTRGQAPYEQYF.

This clonotype was counted only a few times. V and J are TRBV19 and TRBJ2-3; TRBD2 is a possible D gene (5 bases). CDR1 and CDR2 (germline): LNHDA, SQIVND (reference sequence). V was clipped by 5 bases and J by 3 bases, with 15 bases between them. This CDR3 region has 15 residues. CDR3 DNA sequence: TGTGCCAGTAGTCCCGGTGGCGGGTGGACAGATACGCAGTATTTT. It yields the protein CASSPGGGWTDTQYF.

The sample holds one count of this clonotype. The V gene is TRBV18, the J gene TRBJ2-3; the D gene is possibly TRBD1 (6 bases). V lost 0 bases and J 0 bases, leaving 7 bases between the germline ends. This CDR3 has 15 residues. Germline values: CDR1 KGHSH, CDR2 LQKENI. The CDR3 loop is CASSPPDRSTDTQYF. CDR3 nucleotides: TGTGCCAGCTCACCACCAGACAGGAGCACAGATACGCAGTATTTT.